This TCR beta chain was recovered during a study of T cell repertoires in cytomegalovirus infection. TCRdb reanalysed the reads using MiXCR and keeps one entry per CDR3 protein. This table has 570,000 or so distinct CDR3 sequences, roughly 42% appearing once. In the case of this clonotype: Its antigen is as yet unknown.

V was clipped by 1 base and J by 8 bases, with 8 bases between them. The CDR3 runs to 13 residues. Germline V gives CDR1 MGHRA, CDR2 YSYEKL. The chain couples TRBV4-1 to TRBJ1-4; D not certain. Here the sequenced sample was cultured PBMCs, taken from culture after CMV antigen stimulation. This TCR came from a human donor in good health (CMV status not recorded). Some clones in this sample may be carry-over from other donors' samples. CDR3 sequence: CASSQGMMEKLFF. CDR3 nucleotides: TGCGCCAGCAGCCAAGGAATGATGGAAAAACTGTTTTTT.